These T cell receptor beta chains were read from a single sample in a study of OX40 agonist ivuxolimab in advanced cancers. Clones were read by immunoSEQ multiplex PCR, and TCRdb kept only the in-frame ones, dropping some. The profile covers tens of thousands of clones, with approximately 80% appearing a single time and roughly 7.1% taken by the ten largest. This specimen consisted of CD4+ or CD8+ T cells sorted from blood, obtained in a trial of the OX40 agonist ivuxolimab. The receptors were gathered from an adult with an advanced solid tumor such as melanoma, head and neck, liver or kidney cancer. CDR3s include the opening cysteine and the closing phenylalanine or tryptophan. D genes are given only for firm matches. Only part of the rows carry a size: once, few, many, or a class if the clone is expanded.

j_call,clone_size,d_call,v_call,cdr3_aa,cdr3_nt
TRBJ2-1,.,.,TRBV6-6,CASSYGGSYNEQFF,TGTGCCAGCAGTTACGGGGGCTCCTACAATGAGCAGTTCTTC
TRBJ2-5,.,TRBD1,TRBV7-3,CASSLKGTGVRETQYF,TGTGCCAGCAGCTTAAAGGGGACAGGGGTGAGGGAGACCCAGTACTTC
TRBJ2-7,.,.,TRBV5-6,CASSLRFTSYEQYF,TGTGCCAGCAGCTTGCGCTTTACGTCCTACGAGCAGTACTTC
TRBJ2-1,once,TRBD2,TRBV23-1,CASSQISGRGSYNEQFF,TGCGCCAGCAGTCAGATTAGCGGGAGGGGGTCCTACAATGAGCAGTTCTTC
TRBJ2-4,.,TRBD1,TRBV2,CASRDRVAKNIQYF,TGTGCCAGCAGAGACAGGGTAGCCAAAAACATTCAGTACTTC
TRBJ1-5,few,.,TRBV15,CATSRGVGQPQHF,TGTGCCACCAGCAGGGGGGTTGGGCAGCCCCAGCATTTT
TRBJ1-1,.,.,TRBV25-1,CASSPNGALRTEAFF,TGTGCCAGCAGTCCAAATGGGGCCCTCCGGACTGAAGCTTTCTTT
TRBJ2-3,.,.,TRBV7-2,CASSLDAPDTQYF,TGTGCCAGCAGCTTAGACGCCCCAGATACGCAGTATTTT
TRBJ2-2,.,.,TRBV9,CASSVLAGELFF,TGTGCCAGCAGCGTGTTGGCCGGGGAGCTGTTTTTT
TRBJ1-2,.,TRBD1,TRBV19,CASSATGGGNGYTF,TGTGCCAGTAGTGCCACAGGGGGCGGAAATGGCTACACCTTC
TRBJ2-3,.,TRBD1,TRBV27,CASSLWPPGQASGTQYF,TGTGCCAGCAGTTTATGGCCACCGGGACAGGCATCAGGTACGCAGTATTTT
TRBJ2-7,.,.,TRBV7-2,CASSSDSTVPYEQYF,TGTGCCAGCAGCTCGGACAGTACCGTACCCTACGAGCAGTACTTC
TRBJ1-5,.,.,TRBV19,CASRLDRNSNQPQHF,TGTGCCAGTAGATTGGACAGAAATAGCAATCAGCCCCAGCATTTT
TRBJ1-1,once,.,TRBV9,CASSVGWAANTEAFF,TGTGCCAGCAGCGTAGGTTGGGCAGCCAACACTGAAGCTTTCTTT
TRBJ1-1,.,.,TRBV4-1,CASSQVWLNTEAFF,TGCGCCAGCAGCCAAGTTTGGCTGAACACTGAAGCTTTCTTT
TRBJ1-3,once,TRBD1,TRBV5-6,CASSFEGAFGNTIYF,TGTGCCAGCAGCTTTGAGGGGGCTTTTGGGAACACCATATATTTT
TRBJ2-5,medium-sized,.,TRBV4-3,CASSQDQRETQYF,TGCGCCAGCAGCCAAGACCAGCGAGAGACCCAGTACTTC
TRBJ2-3,.,TRBD1,TRBV5-1,CASSQGGWTDTQYF,TGCGCCAGCAGCCAAGGGGGCTGGACAGATACGCAGTATTTT
TRBJ1-6,.,.,TRBV6-6,CASVSYSYNSPLHF,TGTGCCAGCGTAAGCTACTCCTATAATTCACCCCTCCACTTT
TRBJ2-5,.,TRBD1,TRBV7-9,CASSLGATGGLETQYF,TGTGCCAGCAGCTTAGGGGCCACAGGGGGATTGGAGACCCAGTACTTC
TRBJ1-4,.,.,TRBV28,CASSLLGNEKLFF,TGTGCCAGCAGTTTGTTGGGTAATGAAAAACTGTTTTTT
TRBJ1-6,.,.,TRBV19,CASSIRIETRNSPLHF,TGTGCCAGTAGTATAAGAATTGAAACGCGAAATTCACCCCTCCACTTT
TRBJ1-1,.,.,TRBV29-1,CSVEPGWGMNTEAFF,TGCAGCGTTGAACCGGGTTGGGGAATGAACACTGAAGCTTTCTTT
TRBJ1-1,.,.,TRBV7-2,CASSQDNRPTEAFF,TGCGCCAGCAGCCAAGATAACAGGCCCACTGAAGCTTTCTTT
TRBJ1-1,.,.,TRBV18,CASSQDRFGAFF,TGTGCCAGCTCACAGGACCGGTTTGGAGCTTTCTTT
TRBJ2-6,.,.,TRBV11-2,CASSLGGGAGANVLTF,TGTGCCAGCAGCCTAGGAGGGGGCGCTGGGGCCAACGTCCTGACTTTC
TRBJ1-1,.,.,TRBV6-1,CATCTQLNTEAFF,TGTGCCACTTGTACACAGCTGAACACTGAAGCTTTCTTT
TRBJ1-2,.,.,TRBV6-5,CASSYDRLLGYTF,TGTGCCAGCAGTTACGACAGGCTTCTTGGCTACACCTTC
TRBJ2-1,.,TRBD2,TRBV6-5,CASGGEYHEQFF,TGTGCCAGCGGGGGGGAGTACCATGAGCAGTTCTTC
TRBJ2-3,.,TRBD1,TRBV14,CASSQNRGLSTDTQYF,TGTGCCAGCAGCCAAAACAGGGGCCTCAGCACAGATACGCAGTATTTT
TRBJ1-1,.,TRBD1,TRBV2,CASTRRQGANMNTEAFF,TGTGCCAGCACACGTAGACAGGGGGCGAATATGAACACTGAAGCTTTCTTT
TRBJ1-2,.,.,TRBV30,CAWSVNRWADGYTF,TGTGCCTGGAGTGTGAACAGGTGGGCAGATGGCTACACCTTC
TRBJ1-5,.,.,TRBV4-1,CASSTTGTKDQPQHF,TGCGCCAGCAGCACAACCGGGACAAAAGATCAGCCCCAGCATTTT
TRBJ1-2,.,.,TRBV5-1,CASSLSGTEGHGYTF,TGCGCCAGCAGCTTAAGCGGTACAGAAGGTCATGGCTACACCTTC
TRBJ1-1,.,.,TRBV19,CASSRAGDTEAFF,TGTGCCAGTAGTAGGGCAGGGGACACTGAAGCTTTCTTT
TRBJ2-5,.,.,TRBV11-1,CASSPGDIGGAGETQYF,TGTGCCAGCAGCCCAGGGGATATTGGGGGGGCCGGGGAGACCCAGTACTTC
TRBJ1-5,.,.,TRBV7-2,CASSLRWGRDQPQHF,TGTGCCAGCAGCTTAAGATGGGGTCGGGATCAGCCCCAGCATTTT
TRBJ1-1,.,TRBD1,TRBV20-1,CSAFPGTGTIF,TGCAGTGCTTTTCCCGGGACAGGGACCATCTTT
TRBJ2-1,.,TRBD2,TRBV7-3,CASSLQSSGSSEQFF,TGTGCCAGCAGCTTACAGTCTAGCGGGAGTTCTGAGCAGTTCTTC
TRBJ1-1,.,.,TRBV29-1,CSVVGRYHTEAFF,TGCAGCGTAGTCGGAAGATACCACACTGAAGCTTTCTTT
TRBJ1-2,.,TRBD1,TRBV7-6,CASSLGTGSDYGYTF,TGTGCCAGCAGCTTAGGGACAGGGTCCGACTATGGCTACACCTTC
TRBJ2-1,.,TRBD2,TRBV14,CASSLRGGLSIEQFF,TGTGCCAGCAGCCTACGGGGGGGCCTTTCCATTGAGCAGTTCTTC
TRBJ2-3,.,TRBD2,TRBV28,CASSLVETSGSDTQYF,TGTGCCAGCAGCCTGGTCGAGACTAGCGGCTCAGATACGCAGTATTTT
TRBJ2-3,.,TRBD2,TRBV10-2,CASSEFQREGTDTQYF,TGCGCCAGCAGTGAGTTCCAGCGGGAGGGCACAGATACGCAGTATTTT
TRBJ2-7,.,.,TRBV18,CASSPSLEYEQYF,TGTGCCAGCTCACCGAGCCTCGAATACGAGCAGTACTTC
TRBJ2-1,.,.,TRBV7-3,CASSNGIRVNEQFF,TGTGCCAGCAGCAATGGTATCAGGGTGAATGAGCAGTTCTTC
TRBJ2-2,.,TRBD1,TRBV6-4,CASRNGTGVTGELFF,TGTGCCAGCAGAAACGGGACAGGGGTGACCGGGGAGCTGTTTTTT
TRBJ2-3,.,.,TRBV5-1,CASSQDGYSTDTQYF,TGCGCCAGCAGCCAGGACGGTTACAGCACAGATACGCAGTATTTT
TRBJ2-5,.,.,TRBV5-1,CASSLGGNQETQYF,TGCGCCAGCAGCTTGGGGGGGAACCAAGAGACCCAGTACTTC
TRBJ1-1,once,.,TRBV7-9,CASHTPEFREDPEAFF,TGTGCTTCACATACTCCCGAATTCAGGGAAGACCCTGAAGCTTTCTTT
TRBJ2-1,.,.,TRBV7-6,CASSLAVAGLDEQFF,TGTGCCAGCAGCTTAGCTGTCGCAGGGCTCGATGAGCAGTTCTTC
TRBJ1-1,.,.,TRBV18,CASSPQQDTEAFF,TGTGCCAGCTCACCTCAACAGGACACTGAAGCTTTCTTT
TRBJ2-7,.,TRBD2,TRBV18,CASSLAGVRYEQYF,TGTGCCAGCTCCTTAGCGGGAGTACGCTACGAGCAGTACTTC
TRBJ1-2,.,TRBD1,TRBV10-3,CAISEPMTGLPSIRYGYTF,TGTGCCATCAGTGAGCCTATGACAGGGCTCCCGTCTATACGGTATGGCTACACCTTC